This record covers a single T cell receptor (beta chain). This CDR3 spans 15 amino acids. Trimming pared 5 bases from V and 6 bases from J, leaving 17 bases between. Germline V CDR1 and CDR2: SGHKS, YYEKEE (reference sequence). This sample was taken from a study of early T cells in non-severe SARS-CoV-2 infection. TCRdb processed the 5' RACE reads anew with MiXCR; each CDR3 protein has one entry. Here the sample spans about 19,000 distinct CDR3 sequences, 5.9% being singletons. The sequenced sample was whole blood. This sequence was found in an adult who was a healthcare worker with PCR-confirmed SARS-CoV-2 infection or an uninfected control (not recorded which). V usage is TRBV5-5 and J usage is TRBJ2-2, with a possible D match to TRBD2 (6 bases). This chain's CDR3 is CASRPTPSAAGELFF. Here the CDR3 DNA reads TGTGCCAGCAGACCGACCCCTAGCGCCGCCGGGGAGCTGTTTTTT.